Each of the 24 T cell receptor beta chains below was sequenced from the same sample in a study of Ad26.COV2.S vaccination and SARS-CoV-2 variants. Treatment meaning: some 20 received Ad26.COV2.S at low or high dose, single or two shots; 5 received placebo; per-sample allocation not given. Samples analyzed were those drawn on day 63 after the first vaccine or placebo injection. Profiled with immunoSEQ multiplex PCR; TCRdb holds only in-frame clones, not every one. In the table there are roughly 700,000 clones, about 89% of which are singletons. The material sequenced was peripheral blood, taken in a trial of Ad26.COV2.S vaccine versus placebo. Receptors originate from a person aged 18 to 65 who received the Ad26.COV2.S COVID-19 vaccine or a placebo.

This chain uses TRBV5-6 with TRBJ2-1; a possible D gene is TRBD1 (6 bases). The CDR3 covers 13 residues. CDR1 is SGHDT and CDR2 is YYEEEE in the germline V gene. Trimming removed 4 bases at V and 7 bases at J, with 12 bases between. CDR3 region: CASSLWGRNEQFF. DNA of the CDR3: TGTGCCAGCAGCCTGTGGGGGCGGAATGAGCAGTTCTTC. The full variable domain, completed using reference TRBV5-6 and TRBJ2-1, is DAGVTQSPTHLIKTRGQQVTLRCSPKSGHDTVSWYQQALGQGPQFIFQYYEEEERQRGNFPDRFSGHQFPNYSSELNVNALLLGDSALYLCASSLWGRNEQFFGPGTRLTVL.

For the CDR3, the DNA is TGTGCCAGCAGCTACAGCGGGAGCTCCTACAATGAGCAGTTCTTC. It codes for CASSYSGSSYNEQFF. The chain joins TRBV5-6 to TRBJ2-1; TRBD2 agrees at 8 bases. V shed 3 bases and J 0 bases; nucleotides not matched to a gene: 2. In germline, CDR1 is SGHDT, CDR2 YYEEEE. CDR3 length: 15 residues.

The J gene is TRBJ2-3, the V gene TRBV29-1; a weak D match, TRBD2 (5 bases). CDR1 is SQVTM and CDR2 is ANQGSEA in the germline V gene. V gave up 5 bases and J gave up 1 base, with 13 bases separating them. The CDR3 has 14 amino acids. This chain's CDR3 is CSVSLLARTDTQYF. In nucleotides, the CDR3 is TGCAGCGTTTCCCTTCTAGCCCGCACAGATACGCAGTATTTT.

The V and J genes are TRBV2 and TRBJ1-5, with 7 bases aligning to TRBD1. The CDR3 has 14 residues. The V gene end was trimmed by 3 bases and the J gene end by 5 bases; junction bases not matched to a gene: 4. In germline, CDR1 is SNHLY, CDR2 FYNNEI. Here the CDR3 DNA reads TGTGCCAGCAGTGAGCAGGGGGGTCATCAGCCCCAGCATTTT. This gives the protein CASSEQGGHQPQHF. The full variable domain, rest sourced from reference TRBV2 and TRBJ1-5, is EPEVTQTPSHQVTQMGQEVILRCVPISNHLYFYWYRQILGQKVEFLVSFYNNEISEKSEIFDDQFSVERPDGSNFTLKIRSTKLEDSAMYFCASSEQGGHQPQHFGDGTRLSIL.

The rearrangement joins TRBV7-6 to TRBJ2-2, with 14 bases fitting TRBD2. The germline CDR1 and CDR2 sequences are SGHVS and FNYEAQ. This CDR3 is 16 amino acids long. V lost 5 bases and J lost 6; bases outside the gene matches: 5. CDR3 sequence (DNA): TGTGCCAGCAGCGTGACTAGCGGGAGGGCGTCCGGGGAGCTGTTTTTT. Protein sequence: CASSVTSGRASGELFF.

The rearrangement joins TRBV6-5 to TRBJ2-1; D is perhaps TRBD2 (6 bases). CDR1 is MNHEY and CDR2 is SVGAGI in the germline V gene. The CDR3 sequence is 15 residues long. V dropped 5 bases and J dropped 5 bases, with 16 bases sitting between them. The DNA of the CDR3 is TGTGCCAGCAGTCCCGCGGGACTGGGAAACAATGAGCAGTTCTTC. Its protein product is CASSPAGLGNNEQFF.

The CDR3 nucleotides read TGTGCCAGCAGTTACCTTGGGGCAGCTGAAGCTTTCTTT. Its protein is CASSYLGAAEAFF. The chain combines TRBV6-5 with TRBJ1-1, with a tentative D call TRBD1 (5 bases). The CDR3 contains 13 residues. Germline assignment: CDR1 MNHEY and CDR2 SVGAGI. Trimming shortened V by 2 bases and J by 6 bases, and 10 bases separated the two germline ends.

J is TRBJ1-2 and V is TRBV7-2, with TRBD1 identical over 9 bases. The trim removed 3 bases at V and 7 bases at J, leaving 9 bases unmatched. The CDR3 has 15 residues. CDR1 is SGHTA and CDR2 is FQGNSA in the germline V gene. CDR3 DNA sequence: TGTGCCAGCAGCTTTACCGGGACAGGGACCGGTGGCTACACCTTC. Translating it yields CASSFTGTGTGGYTF.

This chain connects TRBV10-1 to TRBJ1-1, with 8 bases lining up with TRBD1. Germline V gene lookup returns CDR1 WNHNN and CDR2 SYGVQD (reference sequence). The CDR3 spans 13 residues. With 6 bases clipped from V and 5 bases from J, the junction kept 5 bases outside the gene matches. The CDR3 sequence: CASRDRGGTEAFF. CDR3 nucleotides: TGCGCCAGCAGAGACAGGGGTGGAACTGAAGCTTTCTTT.

The V and J genes are TRBV7-9 and TRBJ1-2; 10 nucleotides agree with TRBD1. The V and J ends lost 5 bases and 3 bases, in that order; junction bases with no gene match: 6. CDR1 and CDR2 (germline): SEHNR, FQNEAQ (reference sequence). The CDR3 totals 15 residues. The CDR3 reads CASSQRTGGDYGYTF. The CDR3 coding sequence is TGTGCCAGCAGCCAACGGACAGGGGGGGACTATGGCTACACCTTC.

Regarding this clone: The sample contains more than one DNA sequence encoding this CDR3. This chain connects TRBV11-3 to TRBJ2-1; maybe TRBD2 (5 bases). Germline V gives CDR1 SGHNT, CDR2 YENEEA. The germline V and J ends were trimmed by 1 base and 10 bases, with 11 bases remaining between them. CDR3 length: 13 residues. CDR3 sequence (DNA): TGTGCCAGCAGCTTAGGTCGAGGGAACGAGCAGTTCTTC. Translating it yields CASSLGRGNEQFF.

The chain couples TRBV18 to TRBJ2-1, with D possibly being TRBD1 or TRBD2 (6 bases each). V lost 5 bases to trimming and J lost 12 bases, with 26 bases between them. Germline assignment: CDR1 KGHSH and CDR2 LQKENI. CDR3 length: 16 residues. The DNA of the CDR3 is TGTGCCAGCTCAGACCTCCCTTGGGGGGCCGGACTCGGGCAGTTCTTC. It encodes CASSDLPWGAGLGQFF.

The V call is TRBV6-2 or TRBV6-3, the J call TRBJ1-2, with D unresolved. This CDR3 is 14 amino acids long. Germline values: CDR1 MNHEY, CDR2 SVGEGT. The V end lost 0 bases, the J end lost 6 bases, and 11 bases lay between the germline ends. The DNA for the CDR3 is TGTGCCAGCAGTTACTCGCCGGACTCGAATGGCTACACCTTC. It specifies CASSYSPDSNGYTF.

The chain couples TRBV5-1 to TRBJ1-1, with TRBD1 matching over 11 bases. The CDR3 covers 12 residues. V shed 3 bases, J shed 11 bases, and the junction held 3 bases outside the gene matches. Germline V CDR1 and CDR2: SGHRS, YFSETQ. The CDR3: CASSWTGGLAFF. CDR3 in DNA: TGCGCCAGCAGCTGGACAGGGGGCTTGGCTTTCTTT.

CDR3 nucleotides: TGTGCCAGCGGGGAGGTCAGGGAGACCCAGTACTTC. Encoded protein: CASGEVRETQYF. The chain links TRBV2 to TRBJ2-5; tentative D call: TRBD2 (6 bases). Trimming shortened V by 8 bases and J by 5 bases, and 12 bases separated the two germline ends. The CDR3 loop spans 12 amino acids. Germline V gene data show CDR1 as SNHLY and CDR2 as FYNNEI.

The sample holds one count of this clone. This chain connects TRBV12-3 or TRBV12-4 to TRBJ1-2; unclear D gene. The CDR3 sequence is 13 residues long. With 6 bases removed from V and 2 bases from J, the gap between germline ends came to 10 bases. The CDR3 sequence: CASSREKNYGYTF. CDR3 DNA sequence: TGTGCCAGCAGCCGGGAAAAAAACTATGGCTACACCTTC.

The chain recombines TRBV5-1 with TRBJ1-5; D possibly corresponds to TRBD1 (5 bases). Per the germline V gene, CDR1 is SGHRS and CDR2 is YFSETQ. V was shortened by 0 bases and J by 5 bases, with 15 bases between the two germline ends. There are 16 residues in the CDR3. In DNA form, the CDR3 reads TGCGCCAGCAGCTTGGGGGGCCCATTCATGGATCAGCCCCAGCATTTT. Protein product: CASSLGGPFMDQPQHF.

The genes are TRBV19 and TRBJ2-6; no clear D. The CDR3 is 15 residues long. V gave up 5 bases and J gave up 0 bases, with 8 bases separating them. Germline CDR1 reads LNHDA; CDR2 reads SQIVND (reference sequence). CDR3 residues: CASSRTFSGANVLTF. In DNA form, the CDR3 reads TGTGCCAGTAGTCGAACTTTCTCTGGGGCCAACGTCCTGACTTTC.

This clone appeared once. The V gene is TRBV28, the J gene TRBJ2-5; D unresolved. CDR1 is MDHEN and CDR2 is SYDVKM in the germline V gene. The V and J ends lost 1 base and 1 base respectively, with 10 bases between them. The CDR3 is 15 residues long. The CDR3 nucleotides read TGTGCCAGCAGTTTATCGTTCACAGTCCAAGAGACCCAGTACTTC. This encodes CASSLSFTVQETQYF.

J is TRBJ1-5 and V is TRBV6-6, with 10 bases that match TRBD1. V gave up 5 bases and J gave up 0 bases; unmatched junction bases: 7. The CDR3 is made up of 17 amino acids. Looked up from germline, CDR1 is MNHNY and CDR2 is SVGAGI (reference sequence). In nucleotides, the CDR3 is TGTGCCAGCAGTCGGGGGACAGGGGTAAATAGCAATCAGCCCCAGCATTTT. Encoded protein: CASSRGTGVNSNQPQHF.

V usage is TRBV5-4 and J usage is TRBJ2-2; 11 nucleotides agree with TRBD2. Germline V CDR1 and CDR2: SGHNT, YYREEE (reference sequence). J was trimmed by 3 bases and V by 4 bases; bases with no gene match: 5. This CDR3 spans 16 amino acids. CDR3 amino acids: CASSRDSGGDTGELFF. Here the CDR3 DNA reads TGTGCCAGCAGCCGTGATAGCGGGGGGGACACCGGGGAGCTGTTTTTT. The full variable domain, rest sourced from reference TRBV5-4 and TRBJ2-2, is ETGVTQSPTHLIKTRGQQVTLRCSSQSGHNTVSWYQQALGQGPQFIFQYYREEENGRGNFPPRFSGLQFPNYSSELNVNALELDDSALYLCASSRDSGGDTGELFFGEGSRLTVL.

The gene calls are TRBV29-1 and TRBJ2-3; D might be TRBD2 (6 bases). Looked up from germline, CDR1 is SQVTM and CDR2 is ANQGSEA. The CDR3 runs 14 residues. V lost 6 bases and J lost 0, with 13 bases in between. CDR3 in DNA: TGCAGCGTCTCCCTAGCGTCTAGCACAGATACGCAGTATTTT. Its protein product is CSVSLASSTDTQYF.

This clone showed up just a few times. The chain combines TRBV4-2 with TRBJ1-5, with a weak D call TRBD1 (5 bases). V lost 1 base and J lost 0, with 10 bases in between. Germline V gene lookup returns CDR1 LGHNA and CDR2 YNFKEQ. CDR3 size: 16 residues. Here the CDR3 reads CASSQVSTDSNQPQHF. Here the CDR3 DNA reads TGTGCCAGCAGCCAAGTTTCGACAGATAGCAATCAGCCCCAGCATTTT.

This clone has just one count. This chain links TRBV30 with TRBJ2-3; 9 bases are shared with TRBD1. This CDR3 region has 14 residues. With V trimmed by 4 bases and J by 1 base, 3 bases remained unmatched. Germline V gives CDR1 GTSNPN, CDR2 SVGIG (reference sequence). CDR3 bases: TGTGCCTGGATCCGGACAGGGGGCACAGATACGCAGTATTTT. As protein: CAWIRTGGTDTQYF.